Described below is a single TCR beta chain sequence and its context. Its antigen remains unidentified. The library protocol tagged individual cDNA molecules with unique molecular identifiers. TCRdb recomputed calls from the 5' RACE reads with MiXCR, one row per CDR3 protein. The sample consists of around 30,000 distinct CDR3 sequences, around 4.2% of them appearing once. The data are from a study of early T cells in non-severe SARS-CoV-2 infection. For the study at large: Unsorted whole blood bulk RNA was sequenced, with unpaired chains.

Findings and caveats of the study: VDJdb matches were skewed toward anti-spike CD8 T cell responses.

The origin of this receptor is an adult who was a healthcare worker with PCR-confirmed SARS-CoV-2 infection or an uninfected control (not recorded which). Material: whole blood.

In DNA form, the CDR3 reads TGTGCCATCAGTGATGTGACAGGTGCCTCCCATGGCTACACCTTC. Protein: CAISDVTGASHGYTF. The rearrangement links TRBV10-3 to TRBJ1-2; D possibly corresponds to TRBD1 (6 bases). Germline assignment: CDR1 ENHRY and CDR2 SYGVKD. This CDR3 region has 15 residues. Trimming pared 3 bases from V and 6 bases from J, leaving 17 bases between.